This T cell receptor beta chain was captured in a study of blood T cell repertoires in COVID-19. Background on the study: Samples representing acute and convalescent COVID-19 were sourced from the United States, Italy and Spain. Sources were T cells, B-cell-depleted T cells, or PBMCs; the material itself was cDNA or gDNA.

CDR1 and CDR2 from the germline V gene are MNHEY and SVGAGI. Trimming at V came to 6 bases and at J to 4 bases, leaving 8 bases not matched to a gene. The CDR3 has 14 amino acids. Authors' data handling: Estimation of nucleated cell counts relied on the amplification of reference gene primers. TCRdb's table, derived via immunoSEQ multiplex PCR, lists solely in-frame clones and lacks some. V and J calls and clone size are copied from that table; D and trimming were computed from the DNA. The sample lists more than 250,000 clones, over 70% occurring once. Source material: peripheral blood. The chain uses TRBV6-5 and TRBJ2-7, with 8 bases lining up with TRBD1. The clonotype originates from a human donor in a cohort sampled during active COVID-19. Written as DNA, the CDR3 is TGTGCCAGCAGCACCCAGGGACAGGTTTACGAGCAGTACTTC. As protein: CASSTQGQVYEQYF.